Each of the 23 T cell receptor beta chains below was sequenced from the same sample in a study of OX40 agonist ivuxolimab in advanced cancers. The repertoire was sequenced with immunoSEQ multiplex PCR; TCRdb's copy has only in-frame clones and lacks some. This table has 71,000 or so clones, approximately 89% appearing once. The sequencing here drew on CD4+ or CD8+ T cells sorted from blood, taken in a trial of the OX40 agonist ivuxolimab. The receptor set was obtained from an adult with an advanced solid tumor such as melanoma, head and neck, liver or kidney cancer.

This clone showed up just once. The chain employs TRBV6-5 and TRBJ2-7; 9 positions match TRBD2. This CDR3 has 14 residues. CDR1 is MNHEY and CDR2 is SVGAGI in the germline V gene. V gave up 3 bases and J gave up 3 bases; unmatched junction bases: 3. The CDR3 loop reads CASSYRGRDYEQYF. The CDR3 nucleotides read TGTGCCAGCAGTTATCGCGGGAGGGACTACGAGCAGTACTTC.

This clone was recorded only once. The chain is built from TRBV2 and TRBJ2-5; 13 bases align to TRBD2. With V trimmed by 7 bases and J by 4 bases, 3 bases remained unmatched. CDR1 is SNHLY, CDR2 FYNNEI, per germline. The CDR3 runs to 14 residues. The DNA for the CDR3 is TGTGCCAGCAAACGACTAGCGGGGGGAGAGACCCAGTACTTC. It specifies CASKRLAGGETQYF.

The chain employs TRBV27 and TRBJ2-5; 8 nucleotides line up with TRBD1. The CDR3 consists of 15 residues. The germline gives CDR1 MNHEY, CDR2 SMNVEV (reference sequence). The ends lost 2 bases at V and 5 bases at J; junction bases unmatched: 7. The CDR3 nucleotides are TGTGCCAGCAGTTTACGGTGGACAGGGTGGGAGACCCAGTACTTC. Protein product: CASSLRWTGWETQYF.

This chain uses TRBV7-3 with TRBJ2-1; TRBD2 aligns across 8 bases. V lost 1 base to trimming and J lost 7 bases; unmatched junction nucleotides: 3. CDR1 and CDR2 (germline): SGHTA, FQGTGA. The length of the CDR3 is 14 residues. The CDR3 bases are TGTGCCAGCAGCTTAATTCGGGGGGGTAATGAGCAGTTCTTC. Amino acids: CASSLIRGGNEQFF.

The gene calls are TRBV4-2 and TRBJ1-1; no definite D call. Germline assignment: CDR1 LGHNA and CDR2 YNFKEQ. Trimming removed 5 bases at V and 1 base at J, with 8 bases between. This CDR3 comprises 13 residues. DNA for the CDR3: TGTGCCAGCAGCTTATTAGGGAACACTGAAGCTTTCTTT. As protein: CASSLLGNTEAFF.

This sequence joins TRBV5-4 and TRBJ2-3; 7 nucleotides line up with TRBD2. The length of the CDR3 is 18 residues. V gave up 4 bases and J gave up 0 bases; unmatched junction bases: 14. Germline V gene lookup returns CDR1 SGHNT and CDR2 YYREEE (reference sequence). CDR3 region: CASSPARILAASTDTQYF. The CDR3 coding sequence is TGTGCCAGCAGCCCCGCCCGTATTCTAGCGGCAAGCACAGATACGCAGTATTTT.

This clone was picked up one time. The V gene is TRBV18, the J gene TRBJ1-1; 11 nucleotides align to TRBD1. CDR3 length equals 16 residues. Germline trimming cut 0 bases from V and 8 bases from J; bases unmatched to any gene: 8. Germline assignment: CDR1 KGHSH and CDR2 LQKENI. For the CDR3, the DNA is TGTGCCAGCTCACCACCGCTCCGGGACAGGGGGACCGAAGCTTTCTTT. Translated, it gives CASSPPLRDRGTEAFF.

The rearrangement joins TRBV7-2 to TRBJ2-7; D uncertain. There are 13 residues in the CDR3. The germline V and J ends were trimmed by 3 bases and 4 bases, with 10 bases remaining between them. Germline values: CDR1 SGHTA, CDR2 FQGNSA. The CDR3 loop is CASSFSGIYEQYF. CDR3 nucleotides: TGTGCCAGCAGCTTTTCCGGAATTTACGAGCAGTACTTC.

V and J are TRBV7-9 and TRBJ2-7, with 7 bases aligning to TRBD1. After removal of 4 bases from V and 2 bases from J, the junction contained 8 bases not matched to a gene. The germline gives CDR1 SEHNR, CDR2 FQNEAQ (reference sequence). The CDR3 sequence is 15 residues long. Here the CDR3 reads CASSSTGTAAYEQYF. CDR3 coding DNA: TGTGCCAGCAGCTCCACCGGGACAGCCGCCTACGAGCAGTACTTC.

In DNA, the CDR3 is TGTGCCGGGGGACTAGCGGGAGTAACCGGGGAGCTGTTTTTT. Protein product: CAGGLAGVTGELFF. This sequence joins TRBV5-4 and TRBJ2-2; TRBD2 matches 14 bases. Germline V gives CDR1 SGHNT, CDR2 YYREEE (reference sequence). This CDR3 comprises 14 residues. Unmatched junction bases numbered 4, after V lost 10 bases and J lost 5 bases.

There are a few counts of this clone. The genes are TRBV9 and TRBJ1-1, with a weak D call TRBD1 (6 bases). V lost 4 bases and J 2 bases, leaving 15 bases between the germline ends. This CDR3 is 15 amino acids long. Germline CDR1 is SGDLS and CDR2 is YYNGEE. CDR3 DNA sequence: TGTGCCAGCAGCCAGAGGGGGGCTGGCAACACTGAAGCTTTCTTT. Translating it yields CASSQRGAGNTEAFF.

The V gene is TRBV18, the J gene TRBJ1-1; D remains ambiguous. Germline V CDR1 and CDR2: KGHSH, LQKENI. The CDR3 runs 15 residues. V was shortened by 3 bases and J by 0 bases, with 11 bases between the two germline ends. CDR3 sequence (DNA): TGTGCCAGCTCACCCCGAGCAGATATGAACACTGAAGCTTTCTTT. Protein: CASSPRADMNTEAFF.

The rearrangement joins TRBV5-1 to TRBJ2-5, with 9 bases matching TRBD2. In germline, CDR1 is SGHRS, CDR2 YFSETQ. The CDR3 sequence is 14 residues long. After removal of 2 bases from V and 5 bases from J, the junction contained 4 bases not matched to a gene. The CDR3: CASSFASGAETQYF. The CDR3 region has the DNA TGCGCCAGCAGCTTCGCTAGCGGGGCGGAGACCCAGTACTTC.

This clone came up once. The CDR3 sequence: CASSPARDGGTEAFF. DNA for the CDR3: TGTGCCAGCAGCCCAGCCAGGGACGGCGGCACTGAAGCTTTCTTT. The chain uses TRBV7-9 and TRBJ1-1, with D maybe TRBD1 (5 bases). Germline V CDR1 and CDR2: SEHNR, FQNEAQ (reference sequence). The V end was cut by 5 bases, the J end by 4 bases, with 17 bases between. The CDR3 extends over 15 amino acids.

Concerning this clone: The identical CDR3 is also encoded by other nucleotide sequences in the sample. The chain links TRBV5-1 to TRBJ2-4; TRBD2 might be the D (5 bases). Germline CDR1 SGHRS, CDR2 YFSETQ. This CDR3 has 13 amino acids. Trimming shortened V by 0 bases and J by 7 bases, and 8 bases separated the two germline ends. The CDR3 spells CASSLEGGNIQYF. The CDR3, as DNA: TGCGCCAGCAGCTTGGAGGGCGGGAACATTCAGTACTTC.

This rearrangement joins TRBV4-1 to TRBJ2-7, with 8 bases aligning to TRBD2. The CDR3 has 17 amino acids. V gave up 4 bases and J gave up 2 bases; unmatched junction bases: 13. Germline V lookup: CDR1 MGHRA, CDR2 YSYEKL. The CDR3 DNA reads TGCGCCAGCAGCCCCGACCCGGCTAGCGGGTATCCCTACGAGCAGTACTTC. It specifies CASSPDPASGYPYEQYF.

This clone occurred once. The chain has TRBV6-1 and TRBJ1-5; TRBD1 is a possible D gene (6 bases). The CDR3 is 15 residues long. V lost 6 bases to trimming and J lost 4 bases, with 16 bases between them. Germline V gene lookup returns CDR1 MNHNS and CDR2 SASEGT. The CDR3 DNA reads as TGTGCCAGCAGCTTCGAAGGGGGGGGAAATCAGCCCCAGCATTTT. As protein: CASSFEGGGNQPQHF.

This sequence joins TRBV6-5 and TRBJ2-7; TRBD2 agrees at 8 bases. Trimming took 10 bases from V and 1 from J; bases not matched to a gene: 12. CDR1 and CDR2 from the germline V gene are MNHEY and SVGAGI. CDR3 length: 15 amino acids. CDR3 residues: CATTPPGGASYEQYF. The DNA for the CDR3 is TGTGCCACCACTCCGCCGGGGGGGGCGTCCTACGAGCAGTACTTC.

This chain links TRBV28 with TRBJ2-5; 13 bases are shared with TRBD2. The J call may be in error: the DNA end matches TRBJ2-7 better. CDR3 length: 14 residues. CDR1 is MDHEN, CDR2 SYDVKM, per germline. The CDR3 loop is CASTGTSGDYEQYF. The CDR3 region has the DNA TGTGCCAGCACCGGGACTAGCGGGGACTACGAGCAGTACTTC.

The chain joins TRBV27 to TRBJ1-1; perhaps TRBD1 as D (6 bases). Per the germline V gene, CDR1 is MNHEY and CDR2 is SMNVEV (reference sequence). The length of the CDR3 is 16 residues. V lost 5 bases and J lost 0, with 16 bases in between. Here the CDR3 DNA reads TGTGCCAGCAGTGCCGGGCAGGGGTTCATGAACACTGAAGCTTTCTTT. Amino acid sequence: CASSAGQGFMNTEAFF.

This chain links TRBV6-6 with TRBJ2-1; 8 bases fit TRBD2. This CDR3 region has 13 residues. V trimming: 7 bases; J trimming: 7 bases; junction bases outside the gene matches: 6. CDR1 and CDR2 from the germline V gene are MNHNY and SVGAGI (reference sequence). CDR3 residues: CASTGTSRNEQFF. CDR3 DNA: TGTGCCAGCACCGGGACTAGTCGAAATGAGCAGTTCTTC.

This rearrangement joins TRBV9 to TRBJ2-2; possible D gene TRBD2, 6 bases. CDR1 and CDR2 from the germline V gene are SGDLS and YYNGEE. The CDR3 has 15 amino acids. V was trimmed by 5 bases and J by 8 bases, leaving 19 bases between them. Here the CDR3 reads CASRAGSGKGGELFF. The CDR3 nucleotides read TGTGCCAGCAGGGCGGGGTCCGGAAAAGGTGGGGAGCTGTTTTTT.

The chain carries TRBV25-1 and TRBJ1-1; D is possibly TRBD1 (6 bases). Trimming stripped 3 bases from V and 6 bases from J, with 11 bases between. The CDR3 sequence is 13 residues long. Germline V lookup: CDR1 MGHDK, CDR2 SYGVNS. The DNA of the CDR3 is TGTGCCAGCAGTGACAGGGGTAGGTCTGAAGCTTTCTTT. As protein: CASSDRGRSEAFF. The variable domain in full, completed from reference TRBV25-1 and TRBJ1-1, reads EADIYQTPRYLVIGTGKKITLECSQTMGHDKMYWYQQDPGMELHLIHYSYGVNSTEKGDLSSESTVSRIRTEHFPLTLESARPSHTSQYLCASSDRGRSEAFFGQGTRLTVV.